This T cell receptor beta chain was recovered during a study of human T cells and chemical hapten exposure listed by TCRdb under 2021. The study in broad terms: For sensitization, 2% DPC in acetone was applied to a 2 cm by 2 cm area of upper inner arm skin. Throughout the approximately 24-week study period, patients were also given weekly therapeutic DPC doses on the scalp. Patch testing was done on the upper back using Finn chambers containing 0.01% DPC, and results were scored after 6 days according to International Contact Dermatitis Research Group standards. The patient cohort, mostly female, included alopecia areata with under or over 50% scalp involvement, alopecia totalis and alopecia universalis. The libraries were sequenced as a pool, and the TCR yield per sample differed mostly because of small variations in library volumes within the pool. The study tracked peripheral blood TCR repertoire changes in vivo during primary and secondary sensitization to the hapten diphenylcyclopropenone (DPC) in alopecia patients. Patient blood was sampled pre-sensitization (week 0) and at 2, 6 and about 24 weeks after DPC sensitization. For TCR sequencing, blood came from over 25 alopecia patients at anywhere from one to four time points (pre-sensitization, 2, 6 and 24 weeks).

Broad study findings and their caveats: The number of TCRs above 1 in 1000 frequency did not change with DPC sensitization; there was no evidence of global repertoire structure alterations. After repeated subsampling, changes were observed in the strength of the expansion versus patch-test correlation and in the threshold at which the correlation became significant. Alopecia, a presumed autoimmune disease, was present in all patients, so the immune response of the patients might differ from that of healthy individuals. Expanded TCRs formed significantly more large CDR3 similarity clusters than pre-sensitization or healthy control sets, consistent with antigen-driven responses. A positive correlation was found between the number of PT1 expanded TCRs and patch test score, with significance reached at thresholds 8, 16 and 32 but not 4.

V lost 9 bases and J lost 7 bases, and the count of bases not matched to a germline gene is 8. The CDR3 holds 12 amino acids from the cysteine to the phenylalanine. Of all the DNA, just the CDR3 is kept, 36 bases in frame from base 1. Per the germline V gene, SNHLY is the CDR1 and FYNNEI is the CDR2. Library creation used RACE. The data were produced on a NextSeq 500. During library preparation, unique molecular identifiers were attached to individual cDNA molecules so that TCRs could be counted in a quantitative, reproducible way. Each blood RNA sample was used to sequence both TCR alpha and TCR beta chains. On the study's bioinformatics: A median of about 100,000 TCRs per sample was observed, with a range of 23,224 to 690,600. V, J and CDR3 annotation of the TCR reads was carried out using the Decombinator software suite. To make PS versus PT1 abundance plots, every sample was subsampled to the same number of TCRs (28,000). Expanded TCRs were defined as absent before sensitization and observed at least eight times at the 2-week time point. TCRdb reprocessed the public reads (quality trimming at Q25 with fastp, clone calling with MiXCR) and kept in-frame beta chains. All rows with the same CDR3 protein become a single entry with the most common DNA and genes. Clone size and V and J calls follow TCRdb, not the original study. The sample table shows more than 150,000 distinct CDR3 sequences, and 25% to 30% are seen once. The ten largest clones capture roughly 3% of the sample.

The sample's time point label, decoded: pre-sensitization, week 0. The sample's treatment or condition label is to be understood as: therapeutic diphenylcyclopropenone sensitization with weekly scalp DPC. At every patch-test visit, the blood draw took place before the patch test was put on. To be eligible, patients had to be aged 18 to 70, diagnosed with alopecia and judged suitable for DPC therapy, while pregnant patients were excluded. Total RNA was extracted from unfractionated whole blood that had been collected in Tempus Blood RNA tubes. This clonotype was seen a few times. Its antigen target is currently unknown. Base qualities are not recorded, but no much larger clone differs from it by a single base.

The sequence derives from a woman aged 25 to 45 with alopecia areata. Some clones in this sample may be carry-over from other donors' samples. Sequenced here: whole blood, sampled in connection with sensitization to the hapten diphenylcyclopropenone (DPC). The rearranged segments are TRBV2 and TRBJ2-7; TRBD1 fits 8 bases in the junction. The CDR3 region reads CASTTDRAEQYF. The DNA reads as follows: TGTGCCAGTACTACGGACAGGGCAGAGCAGTACTTC.